The 20 T cell receptor beta chains listed next were all sequenced from one sample in a study of PD-1 blockade in classical Hodgkin lymphoma. Some clones are missing from TCRdb's copy, which holds only in-frame ones; the method was immunoSEQ multiplex PCR. Here the sample spans fewer than 100,000 clones, about 93% being singletons. Time point here: cycle 4 day 1 (C4D1), after 6 weeks of nivolumab. The patients all showed relapse after autologous stem cell transplantation, while their brentuximab vedotin exposure varied. The specimen was peripheral blood mononuclear cells (PBMCs), collected before the fourth cycle of nivolumab. The receptors here all came from a human donor with classical Hodgkin lymphoma.

This chain uses TRBV4-2 with TRBJ2-7; D ambiguous. Looked up from germline, CDR1 is LGHNA and CDR2 is YNFKEQ. This CDR3 contains 16 residues. V was shortened by 0 bases and J by 0 bases, with 12 bases between the two germline ends. CDR3 in DNA: TGTGCCAGCAGCCAAGAAGACGGGTCCCCCTCCTACGAGCAGTACTTC. Translated, it gives CASSQEDGSPSYEQYF.

J is TRBJ2-3 and V is TRBV14; D is possibly TRBD2 (6 bases). The V end lost 2 bases, the J end lost 2 bases, and 11 bases lay between the germline ends. CDR3 length: 15 amino acids. Germline CDR1 and CDR2: SGHDN and FVKESK. This chain's CDR3 is CASSQRGIHTDTQYF. In DNA form, the CDR3 reads TGTGCCAGCAGCCAACGGGGGATTCACACAGATACGCAGTATTTT.

CDR3: CASSTQISSYEQYF. In DNA, the CDR3 is TGTGCCAGTAGTACCCAGATTAGCTCCTACGAGCAGTACTTC. This chain connects TRBV19 to TRBJ2-7; no clear D. The germline V gene encodes CDR1 LNHDA and CDR2 SQIVND (reference sequence). Trimming pared 4 bases from V and 0 bases from J, leaving 10 bases between. CDR3 size: 14 residues.

This chain links TRBV5-1 with TRBJ2-5, with TRBD2 as a possible D gene (6 bases). Matching the DNA end better, TRBJ2-7 makes the J call doubtful. The CDR3 runs to 13 residues. Germline V lookup: CDR1 SGHRS, CDR2 YFSETQ. CDR3 in DNA: TGCGCCAGCAGCCAGGAGGGCCGGTTCGAGCAGTACTTC. Translating it yields CASSQEGRFEQYF.

The CDR3 region has the DNA TGTGCCAGCAGCCCAGGGGGGGGTGCCAATCAGCCCCAGCATTTT. Encoded protein: CASSPGGGANQPQHF. The J gene is TRBJ1-5, the V gene TRBV7-9; 7 bases fit TRBD1. In germline, CDR1 is SEHNR, CDR2 FQNEAQ (reference sequence). This CDR3 is 15 amino acids long. Germline trimming cut 5 bases from V and 3 bases from J; bases unmatched to any gene: 7.

In regard to this clone: Compared with germline, one end of the junction differs, possibly owing to a read error. The chain has TRBV19 and TRBJ1-2, with D unclear. CDR3 length equals 14 residues. CDR1 and CDR2 (germline): LNHDA, SQIVND (reference sequence). The CDR3 reads CASSIVGRLGGYTF. The CDR3, as DNA: TGCGCCAGTAGTATAGTTGGACGGCTTGGTGGCTACACCTTC.

V gene TRBV27 combines with J gene TRBJ1-3; weak D call: TRBD1 (5 bases). V shed 2 bases and J shed 3 bases, with 11 bases lying between them. Germline V gene lookup returns CDR1 MNHEY and CDR2 SMNVEV (reference sequence). CDR3 length: 15 residues. For the CDR3, the DNA is TGTGCCAGCAGTTTAGAAGGCAGGGTTGGAAACACCATATATTTT. The encoded protein is CASSLEGRVGNTIYF.

The rearrangement uses TRBV18 and TRBJ2-3, with D unclear. The CDR3 has 14 residues. Trimming took 3 bases from V and 6 from J, leaving 13 bases between them. Germline V CDR1 and CDR2: KGHSH, LQKENI. In nucleotides, the CDR3 is TGTGCCAGCTCACCGAAGGGAACTGGCGATACGCAGTATTTT. Translation gives CASSPKGTGDTQYF.

V usage is TRBV6-6 and J usage is TRBJ2-7; D gene uncertain. Germline lookup yields CDR1 MNHNY and CDR2 SVGAGI (reference sequence). This CDR3 is 14 amino acids long. V lost 2 bases and J 4 bases, leaving 12 bases between the germline ends. The CDR3 DNA sequence: TGTGCCAGCAGTTACGCGACCTCAAGATACGAGCAGTACTTC. Translating it yields CASSYATSRYEQYF.

The genes are TRBV28 and TRBJ2-7; 11 bases are shared with TRBD1. This CDR3 is 15 amino acids long. The trim removed 6 bases at V and 4 bases at J, leaving 8 bases unmatched. CDR1 is MDHEN and CDR2 is SYDVKM in the germline V gene. The CDR3 protein is CASSFRTGGAYEQYF. Here the CDR3 DNA reads TGTGCCAGCAGCTTCCGGACAGGGGGCGCGTACGAGCAGTACTTC.

V is TRBV14 and J is TRBJ2-3, with D possibly being TRBD2 (5 bases). The germline CDR1 and CDR2 sequences are SGHDN and FVKESK. V was pared by 0 bases and J by 0 bases, with 10 bases between. This CDR3 has 16 residues. The CDR3 sequence: CASSQDQAVSTDTQYF. The DNA of the CDR3 is TGTGCCAGCAGCCAAGATCAAGCGGTCAGCACAGATACGCAGTATTTT. Looking up the rest from reference TRBV14 and TRBJ2-3 gives the full variable domain: EAGVTQFPSHSVIEKGQTVTLRCDPISGHDNLYWYRRVMGKEIKFLLHFVKESKQDESGMPNNRFLAERTGGTYSTLKVQPAELEDSGVYFCASSQDQAVSTDTQYFGPGTRLTVL.

The gene calls are TRBV5-8 and TRBJ2-2; TRBD1 aligns across 7 bases. Per the germline V gene, CDR1 is SGHTS and CDR2 is YDEGEE. Trimming removed 3 bases from V and 0 bases from J; junction bases left unmatched: 8. This CDR3 contains 17 residues. CDR3 amino acids: CASSSDRVRANTGELFF. In nucleotides, the CDR3 is TGTGCCAGCAGCTCCGACAGGGTACGCGCGAACACCGGGGAGCTGTTTTTT.

CDR3 nucleotides: TGTGCCAGCAGCTTACTTCGTCTACGGGAGAGCGGGCCTGGAATCGCCAAAAACATTCAGTACTTC. It is translated as CASSLLRLRESGPGIAKNIQYF. V and J are TRBV7-3 and TRBJ2-4; D may be TRBD2 (6 bases). Germline values: CDR1 SGHTA, CDR2 FQGTGA. V shed 2 bases and J shed 1 base, with 30 bases lying between them. The CDR3 runs to 22 residues.

This clone was recorded once. The chain joins TRBV6-5 to TRBJ1-2; no clear D. Per germline, CDR1 MNHEY and CDR2 SVGAGI. Trimming removed 5 bases at V and 7 bases at J, with 17 bases between. The CDR3 spans 14 residues. CDR3 sequence (DNA): TGTGCCAGCAGTCGTCTCGGGGTCCCACCTGGCTACACCTTC. Its translation is CASSRLGVPPGYTF.

This clone was recorded only once. The chain couples TRBV6-6 to TRBJ2-1; D gene unclear. The CDR3 contains 15 residues. Trimming pared 2 bases from V and 0 bases from J, leaving 8 bases between. Germline V gene data show CDR1 as MNHNY and CDR2 as SVGAGI (reference sequence). The CDR3 DNA reads TGTGCCAGCAGTTACAGCGTGAGCTCCTACAATGAGCAGTTCTTC. This codes for CASSYSVSSYNEQFF.

The rearrangement uses TRBV29-1 and TRBJ2-3; TRBD1 matches at 7 bases. J gave up 0 bases and V 7 bases, and 16 bases lay outside the gene matches. Germline-derived CDR1 and CDR2 are SQVTM and ANQGSEA. The CDR3 runs 17 residues. The CDR3, as DNA: TGCAGCGCACACCCCCGGGACAGCTATACTAGCACAGATACGCAGTATTTT. Residues: CSAHPRDSYTSTDTQYF.

The chain employs TRBV30 and TRBJ2-4, with D hard to call. The CDR3 contains 13 residues. V lost 5 bases, J lost 0 bases, and 8 bases lay in between. Germline V CDR1 and CDR2: GTSNPN, SVGIG (reference sequence). The CDR3 loop is CAWGSRAKNIQYF. DNA of the CDR3: TGTGCCTGGGGAAGTCGAGCCAAAAACATTCAGTACTTC.

This clone was detected only once. The chain combines TRBV19 with TRBJ2-6, with TRBD1 matching 8 bases. This CDR3 has 18 residues. Germline V lookup: CDR1 LNHDA, CDR2 SQIVND (reference sequence). Trimming removed 5 bases from V and 0 bases from J; junction bases left unmatched: 9. The CDR3 region is CASSLFQGASSGANVLTF. In DNA, the CDR3 is TGTGCCAGTAGTTTATTTCAGGGGGCAAGCTCTGGGGCCAACGTCCTGACTTTC.

J is TRBJ2-3 and V is TRBV19, with D perhaps matching TRBD1 (6 bases). In germline, CDR1 is LNHDA, CDR2 SQIVND (reference sequence). V lost 6 bases and J lost 0, with 13 bases in between. The CDR3 runs to 15 residues. In nucleotides, the CDR3 is TGTGCCAGTAGCCCGACAGGCTCTAGCACAGATACGCAGTATTTT. Its protein is CASSPTGSSTDTQYF.

The chain links TRBV4-1 to TRBJ1-4; no firm D call. In germline, CDR1 is MGHRA, CDR2 YSYEKL. Trimming took off 10 bases at V and 0 bases at J, with 15 bases between the two ends. The CDR3 loop spans 15 amino acids. CDR3 sequence reads: CATRRLPATNEKLFF. The CDR3 bases are TGCGCCACCCGGAGGCTACCTGCAACTAATGAAAAACTGTTTTTT.